This entry lists 31 T cell receptor beta chains sequenced from one sample in a study of blood T cell repertoires in COVID-19 (dated by TCRdb to the early 2020s). Receptor amplification or capture employed the immunoSEQ multiplex PCR assay. The clones in this table, taken by TCRdb from immuneACCESS, are in-frame only. Not every clone is retained; where verified, under half of the shortfall comes from an unresolved V gene, and the cause of the rest is unknown. In all, the sample holds 100,000 to 150,000 clones, and approximately 90% of those were seen once. Of the sample, roughly 1.2% is held by the ten largest clones. The specimen was peripheral blood. These receptors came from a woman of 80 years or more with acute or convalescent COVID-19.

The V and J genes are TRBV2 and TRBJ1-2; 7 nucleotides agree with TRBD1. The CDR3 sequence is 12 residues long. V lost 10 bases and J lost 4; bases outside the gene matches: 6. Germline CDR1 SNHLY, CDR2 FYNNEI. The CDR3 here is CAKGQTAYGYTF. In nucleotides, the CDR3 is TGTGCCAAGGGACAGACCGCCTATGGCTACACCTTC.

This chain connects TRBV4-2 to TRBJ1-1; TRBD1 matches at 9 bases. CDR3 length: 15 residues. V was clipped by 3 bases and J by 6 bases; unmatched bases: 8. Per germline, CDR1 LGHNA and CDR2 YNFKEQ. Here the CDR3 DNA reads TGTGCCAGCAGCCACGGGGTACAGGGGGCCGCTGAAGCTTTCTTT. Translated, it gives CASSHGVQGAAEAFF.

On this clone itself: The identical CDR3 is also encoded by other nucleotide sequences in the sample. The J gene is TRBJ1-2, the V gene TRBV12-3 or TRBV12-4; 9 nucleotides agree with TRBD1. With V trimmed by 3 bases and J by 4 bases, 0 bases remained unmatched. There are 13 residues in the CDR3. In nucleotides, the CDR3 is TGTGCCAGCAGTTTGGGACAGGGCTATGGCTACACCTTC. This sequence encodes CASSLGQGYGYTF.

The chain joins TRBV7-3 to TRBJ2-7; maybe TRBD2 (6 bases). This CDR3 is 18 amino acids long. Trimming took off 1 base at V and 3 bases at J, with 22 bases between the two ends. Germline assignment: CDR1 SGHTA and CDR2 FQGTGA. The CDR3 spells CASSLSSGSGGRGYEQYF. The CDR3 DNA reads as TGTGCCAGCAGCTTAAGTTCGGGTAGCGGAGGTCGAGGCTACGAGCAGTACTTC.

J is TRBJ1-1 and V is TRBV28, with D unresolved. Germline lookup yields CDR1 MDHEN and CDR2 SYDVKM. Trimming shortened V by 8 bases and J by 10 bases, and 14 bases separated the two germline ends. This CDR3 comprises 11 residues. Here the CDR3 DNA reads TGTGCCAGCCGGACTAAGGGAAGAGCTTTCTTT. Encoded protein: CASRTKGRAFF.

The rearrangement uses TRBV19 and TRBJ2-7, with 7 nucleotides matching TRBD1. Unmatched junction bases numbered 10, after V lost 6 bases and J lost 2 bases. From germline, CDR1 is LNHDA and CDR2 SQIVND (reference sequence). CDR3 length equals 15 residues. CDR3 sequence: CASSPSRGYTYEQYF. CDR3 bases: TGTGCCAGTAGCCCCAGCAGGGGGTATACCTACGAGCAGTACTTC.

V usage is TRBV6-2 or TRBV6-3 and J usage is TRBJ1-2; D uncertain. Trimming took off 5 bases at V and 4 bases at J, with 14 bases between the two ends. The germline gives CDR1 MNHEY, CDR2 SVGEGT. The CDR3 runs 14 residues. CDR3 nucleotide sequence: TGTGCCAGCAGTGAGGCCCGGGAGGGCTATGGCTACACCTTC. Encoded protein: CASSEAREGYGYTF.

The chain joins TRBV5-4 to TRBJ2-7; the match to TRBD2 covers 10 bases. Germline V gene sequence: CDR1 SGHNT, CDR2 YYREEE (reference sequence). The CDR3 is made up of 15 amino acids. V was pared by 4 bases and J by 4 bases, with 8 bases of the junction left unmatched. CDR3 residues: CASSLGPSGSYEQYF. CDR3 nucleotides: TGTGCCAGCAGCCTCGGGCCTAGCGGGAGTTACGAGCAGTACTTC.

The rearrangement joins TRBV2 to TRBJ2-7, with D possibly being TRBD1 (6 bases). V was clipped by 8 bases and J by 3 bases, with 14 bases between them. The CDR3 has 13 residues. Germline V gene data show CDR1 as SNHLY and CDR2 as FYNNEI. The CDR3 nucleotides read TGTGCCAGCGGGAACGCAGGGGTCTACGAGCAGTACTTC. Its translation: CASGNAGVYEQYF. Full variable domain (remainder filled in from reference TRBV2 and TRBJ2-7): EPEVTQTPSHQVTQMGQEVILRCVPISNHLYFYWYRQILGQKVEFLVSFYNNEISEKSEIFDDQFSVERPDGSNFTLKIRSTKLEDSAMYFCASGNAGVYEQYFGPGTRLTVT.

This clone was counted only a few times. The chain combines TRBV12-5 with TRBJ1-5; D is unresolved. The length of the CDR3 is 12 residues. CDR1 is LGHNT and CDR2 is FRNRAP in the germline V gene. V was clipped by 4 bases and J by 5 bases, with 6 bases between them. CDR3 nucleotide sequence: TGTGCTAGTGGTTCTATCGATCAGCCCCAGCATTTT. Translation: CASGSIDQPQHF.

The rearrangement links TRBV7-9 to TRBJ2-7; TRBD1 aligns across 7 bases. The CDR3 spans 15 residues. Germline assignment: CDR1 SEHNR and CDR2 FQNEAQ (reference sequence). V dropped 2 bases and J dropped 3; count of bases not matched to a gene: 7. The CDR3 loop is CASSLNAGGFYEQYF. Written as DNA, the CDR3 is TGTGCCAGCAGCTTAAATGCAGGGGGTTTCTACGAGCAGTACTTC.

The chain links TRBV2 to TRBJ1-6; 7 bases align to TRBD1. CDR1 is SNHLY and CDR2 is FYNNEI in the germline V gene. Trimming removed 1 base from V and 8 bases from J; junction bases left unmatched: 2. The CDR3 has 14 amino acids. This CDR3 reads CASSEGQGDSPLHF. CDR3 nucleotide sequence: TGTGCCAGCAGTGAAGGACAGGGCGATTCACCCCTCCACTTT.

The chain combines TRBV6-2 or TRBV6-3 with TRBJ1-2; D gene uncertain. Trimming removed 5 bases at V and 2 bases at J, with 3 bases between. CDR1 and CDR2 (germline): MNHEY, SVGEGT. This CDR3 has 11 amino acids. CDR3 DNA sequence: TGTGCCAGCAGTCCGAACTATGGCTACACCTTC. Translated: CASSPNYGYTF.

In this sample, this clone turned up a few times. The rearrangement links TRBV3-1 (or the pseudogene TRBV3-2) to TRBJ2-1; TRBD2 matches at 14 bases. With 2 bases clipped from V and 4 bases from J, the junction kept 19 bases outside the gene matches. Germline CDR1 reads LGHDT; CDR2 reads YNNKEL (reference sequence). The CDR3 is made up of 22 amino acids. The CDR3 reads CASSQWRLTSGGAPYRYNEQFF. The CDR3 DNA sequence: TGTGCCAGCAGCCAATGGCGACTGACTAGCGGGGGGGCCCCCTACCGATACAATGAGCAGTTCTTC.

This clone was counted a few times. The chain couples TRBV5-1 to TRBJ1-2; D gene unclear. This CDR3 region has 13 residues. Deletions cut 4 bases from V and 0 bases from J, with 7 bases between. The germline gives CDR1 SGHRS, CDR2 YFSETQ. CDR3 nucleotides: TGCGCCAGCAGCACAGATTCTAACTATGGCTACACCTTC. It specifies CASSTDSNYGYTF.

This clone was recorded many times. A junction end diverges from the germline sequence, so it may reflect a read error. The chain recombines TRBV6-1 with TRBJ1-5, with D maybe TRBD1 (6 bases). This CDR3 has 14 amino acids. Germline-derived CDR1 and CDR2 are MNHNS and SASEGT. CDR3 DNA: TGTGCCAGCAGTGAACATGGGGGCAACCAGCCCCAGCATTTT. Translated, it gives CASSEHGGNQPQHF.

The rearrangement uses TRBV28 and TRBJ1-4; the D is unclear. Germline V lookup: CDR1 MDHEN, CDR2 SYDVKM. The germline V and J ends were trimmed by 8 bases and 7 bases, with 17 bases remaining between them. The CDR3 has 14 amino acids. CDR3 in amino acids: CASRLSGGSEKLFF. Written as DNA, the CDR3 is TGTGCCAGCCGACTCTCTGGAGGTAGTGAAAAACTGTTTTTT.

This clone appeared many times. J is TRBJ1-4 and V is TRBV27; a weak D match, TRBD1 (6 bases). The germline CDR1 and CDR2 sequences are MNHEY and SMNVEV (reference sequence). This CDR3 contains 16 residues. V was cut by 1 base and J by 0 bases, with 9 bases left in between. The CDR3 is CASSLFGGSTNEKLFF. The CDR3 DNA is TGTGCCAGCAGTTTATTTGGGGGCTCAACTAATGAAAAACTGTTTTTT.

Only one count was recorded for this clone. This chain links TRBV10-2 with TRBJ2-5; weak D call: TRBD1 (5 bases). The V gene lost 4 bases and the J gene lost 1 base, with 10 bases spanning the gap. Germline assignment: CDR1 WSHSY and CDR2 SAAADI. The CDR3 is 14 residues long. The CDR3 loop is CASSGPQGQETQYF. As DNA, the CDR3 is TGCGCCAGCAGTGGGCCGCAGGGCCAAGAGACCCAGTACTTC.

The chain joins TRBV4-1 to TRBJ1-1; 7 nucleotides align to TRBD1. The CDR3 is made up of 16 amino acids. Germline values: CDR1 MGHRA, CDR2 YSYEKL. V was pared by 0 bases and J by 2 bases, with 6 bases of the junction left unmatched. CDR3 in amino acids: CASSQDRDRENTEAFF. CDR3 DNA: TGCGCCAGCAGCCAAGATCGCGACAGGGAAAACACTGAAGCTTTCTTT.

The rearrangement uses TRBV9 and TRBJ2-7, with 7 nucleotides matching TRBD1. The CDR3 has 16 residues. The V segment lost 0 bases and the J segment 5 bases; nucleotides outside the gene matches: 11. The germline V gene has CDR1 SGDLS and CDR2 YYNGEE. CDR3 sequence reads: CASSVGIEGGKHEQYF. DNA for the CDR3: TGTGCCAGCAGCGTAGGAATTGAAGGGGGCAAGCACGAGCAGTACTTC.

CDR3 DNA sequence: TGTGCCAGCAGTACCCGGGACATTACCTACGAGCAGTACTTC. It yields the protein CASSTRDITYEQYF. The chain combines TRBV28 with TRBJ2-7; D perhaps matches TRBD1 (6 bases). The germline CDR1 and CDR2 sequences are MDHEN and SYDVKM. This CDR3 comprises 14 residues. V lost 5 bases and J lost 2, with 13 bases in between.

The V and J genes are TRBV4-2 and TRBJ1-1; possibly TRBD1 for D (5 bases). V lost 0 bases, J lost 4 bases, and 9 bases lay in between. CDR3 length equals 14 residues. Germline-derived CDR1 and CDR2 are LGHNA and YNFKEQ. CDR3 sequence reads: CASSQESGGTEAFF. DNA for the CDR3: TGTGCCAGCAGCCAAGAGTCCGGGGGCACTGAAGCTTTCTTT.

The chain links TRBV4-2 to TRBJ2-5, with 7 nucleotides matching TRBD1. V shed 6 bases and J 3 bases; nucleotides not matched to a gene: 10. This CDR3 region has 15 residues. Germline CDR1 reads LGHNA; CDR2 reads YNFKEQ. CDR3 sequence: CASRPFLGGEETQYF. CDR3 coding DNA: TGTGCCAGCAGGCCTTTTTTAGGGGGCGAAGAGACCCAGTACTTC.

This chain joins TRBV24-1 and TRBJ2-1; D is perhaps TRBD2 (7 bases). Trimming left V 6 bases short and J 5 bases short, with 16 bases between. Germline V lookup: CDR1 KGHDR, CDR2 SFDVKD. The CDR3 contains 15 residues. CDR3: CATSLGGGEDNEQFF. The CDR3, as DNA: TGTGCCACCAGTTTGGGGGGGGGCGAGGACAATGAGCAGTTCTTC.

The J gene is TRBJ1-4, the V gene TRBV3-1 (or the pseudogene TRBV3-2); 7 positions match TRBD1. The V gene end was trimmed by 2 bases and the J gene end by 10 bases; junction bases not matched to a gene: 16. CDR1 is LGHDT and CDR2 is YNNKEL in the germline V gene (reference sequence). CDR3 length: 17 residues. CDR3 protein: CASSQRRGPGGIGKLFF. The CDR3 DNA sequence: TGTGCCAGCAGCCAACGGAGGGGCCCAGGGGGAATAGGAAAACTGTTTTTT.

CDR3 nucleotides: TGTGCCAGTAGTCCGACAGTACGCAGCACAGATACGCAGTATTTT. Translating gives CASSPTVRSTDTQYF. V is TRBV19 and J is TRBJ2-3; possible D gene TRBD1, 5 bases. Germline V gives CDR1 LNHDA, CDR2 SQIVND (reference sequence). The ends were cut back, 5 bases at V and 0 bases at J, with 12 bases in the middle. The CDR3 has 15 residues.

This rearrangement joins TRBV6-5 to TRBJ1-2; D is unresolved. CDR1 and CDR2 (germline): MNHEY, SVGAGI. The ends were cut back, 6 bases at V and 6 bases at J, with 14 bases in the middle. This CDR3 has 13 amino acids. The CDR3 here is CASSRPPGNGYTF. CDR3 in DNA: TGTGCCAGCAGCCGTCCACCCGGGAATGGCTACACCTTC.

This chain uses TRBV6-5 with TRBJ2-7, with D uncertain. This CDR3 is 13 amino acids long. V lost 6 bases and J lost 7, with 16 bases in between. The germline V gene encodes CDR1 MNHEY and CDR2 SVGAGI. DNA of the CDR3: TGTGCCAGCAGCATTACGGCCAGGCGTGAGCAGTACTTC. Translating gives CASSITARREQYF.

The chain links TRBV13 to TRBJ2-5; D remains unclear. The V end was cut by 2 bases, the J end by 0 bases, with 10 bases between. Germline loops: CDR1 PRHDT, CDR2 FYEKMQ (reference sequence). This CDR3 has 15 residues. CDR3 protein: CASSLLRTYQETQYF. The CDR3 coding sequence is TGTGCCAGCAGCTTACTCAGAACGTACCAAGAGACCCAGTACTTC. The complete variable domain, with remaining parts taken from reference TRBV13 and TRBJ2-5, reads AAGVIQSPRHLIKEKRETATLKCYPIPRHDTVYWYQQGPGQDPQFLISFYEKMQSDKGSIPDRFSAQQFSDYHSELNMSSLELGDSALYFCASSLLRTYQETQYFGPGTRLLVL.

CDR3 amino acids: CASSRGSGNTIYF. CDR3 nucleotide sequence: TGTGCCAGCAGCCGGGGCTCTGGAAACACCATATATTTT. V and J are TRBV7-3 and TRBJ1-3; D gene uncertain. Germline CDR1 is SGHTA and CDR2 is FQGTGA. The CDR3 is made up of 13 amino acids. With 5 bases removed from V and 0 bases from J, the gap between germline ends came to 5 bases. Looking up the rest from reference TRBV7-3 and TRBJ1-3 gives the full variable domain: GAGVSQTPSNKVTEKGKYVELRCDPISGHTALYWYRQSLGQGPEFLIYFQGTGAADDSGLPNDRFFAVRPEGSVSTLKIQRTERGDSAVYLCASSRGSGNTIYFGEGSWLTVV.